The 32 T cell receptor beta chains in this list originate from one sample, sequenced in a study of identical twins. TCRdb itself ran the 5' RACE reads through MiXCR, one entry per CDR3 protein. The sample gives more than 350,000 distinct CDR3 sequences, roughly 10% of which show up once; 8% to 10% is in the top ten. The sequenced material came from naive T cells sorted from blood. The receptors were gathered from a woman aged 50 to 60 in good health.

The chain joins TRBV9 to TRBJ2-3; D is unclear. The CDR3 covers 12 residues. The V end lost 3 bases, the J end lost 6 bases, and 8 bases lay between the germline ends. The germline gives CDR1 SGDLS, CDR2 YYNGEE. CDR3 coding DNA: TGTGCCAGCAGCGCCTCGGGTGATACGCAGTATTTT. It specifies CASSASGDTQYF.

This clonotype was recorded a few times. The rearrangement uses TRBV6-5 and TRBJ1-2; TRBD1 might be the D (5 bases). Trimming removed 0 bases from V and 5 bases from J, with 13 bases in between. This CDR3 spans 15 amino acids. The germline V gene has CDR1 MNHEY and CDR2 SVGAGI. The CDR3 DNA sequence: TGTGCCAGCAGTTACTCCTCCAGGAAGGGGTATGGCTACACCTTC. Its protein product is CASSYSSRKGYGYTF.

A few counts support this clonotype. V usage is TRBV7-3 and J usage is TRBJ2-5; D may be TRBD2 (5 bases). This CDR3 is 15 amino acids long. Germline-derived CDR1 and CDR2 are SGHTA and FQGTGA. The germline V and J ends were trimmed by 5 bases and 4 bases, with 17 bases remaining between them. The CDR3 sequence: CASSPAAGLGETQYF. For the CDR3, the DNA is TGTGCCAGCAGCCCGGCGGCGGGTTTGGGAGAGACCCAGTACTTC.

This clonotype appeared many times. CDR3 loop: CASSLGPRTAEAFF. In DNA form, the CDR3 reads TGTGCCAGCAGTTTGGGCCCCCGGACAGCCGAAGCTTTCTTT. The chain is built from TRBV12-3 or TRBV12-4 and TRBJ1-1; tentatively, D is TRBD1 (6 bases). V lost 3 bases to trimming and J lost 8 bases, with 16 bases between them. The CDR3 runs to 14 residues.

This chain connects TRBV7-2 to TRBJ2-3; 7 bases match TRBD1. Germline trimming cut 6 bases from V and 4 bases from J; bases unmatched to any gene: 7. Germline V gene sequence: CDR1 SGHTA, CDR2 FQGNSA. This CDR3 region has 14 residues. Here the CDR3 DNA reads TGTGCCAGCAGGGACACAGGGGACGCAGATACGCAGTATTTT. Amino acids: CASRDTGDADTQYF.

CDR3 nucleotides: TGTGCCAGCAAAAGGGAGGGTTTGGCCGGGGAGCTGTTTTTT. Translating it yields CASKREGLAGELFF. The chain links TRBV12-3 or TRBV12-4 to TRBJ2-2; the match to TRBD2 covers 7 bases. The CDR3 consists of 14 residues. The V and J ends lost 7 bases and 6 bases, in that order; junction bases with no gene match: 8.

This clonotype was picked up a small number of times. The chain carries TRBV5-1 and TRBJ2-2, with D hard to call. Germline loops: CDR1 SGHRS, CDR2 YFSETQ. This CDR3 region has 13 residues. V dropped 2 bases and J dropped 4 bases, with 6 bases sitting between them. Written as DNA, the CDR3 is TGCGCCAGCAGCTTCGACGCCACCGGGGAGCTGTTTTTT. Encoded protein: CASSFDATGELFF. Together with reference TRBV5-1 and TRBJ2-2, the CDR3 gives the full variable domain: KAGVTQTPRYLIKTRGQQVTLSCSPISGHRSVSWYQQTPGQGLQFLFEYFSETQRNKGNFPGRFSGRQFSNSRSEMNVSTLELGDSALYLCASSFDATGELFFGEGSRLTVL.

The chain carries TRBV7-6 and TRBJ1-1; the D is unclear. V was cut by 1 base and J by 3 bases, with 18 bases left in between. The CDR3 has 17 residues. Germline V gene sequence: CDR1 SGHVS, CDR2 FNYEAQ. The CDR3 bases are TGTGCCAGCAGCTTAGTTCGGGCAGCGCTTGAAGACACTGAAGCTTTCTTT. The encoded protein is CASSLVRAALEDTEAFF.

The rearrangement uses TRBV5-1 and TRBJ2-5; D is ambiguous. Germline CDR1 SGHRS, CDR2 YFSETQ. Trimming pared 0 bases from V and 4 bases from J, leaving 13 bases between. The CDR3 has 15 amino acids. The CDR3 DNA sequence: TGCGCCAGCAGCTTGGCCGGATCGGTAAGAGAGACCCAGTACTTC. As protein: CASSLAGSVRETQYF.

The J gene is TRBJ2-6, the V gene TRBV10-3, with D possibly called TRBD1 or TRBD2 (6 bases each). CDR3 length equals 21 residues. Per the germline V gene, CDR1 is ENHRY and CDR2 is SYGVKD. V lost 2 bases to trimming and J lost 0 bases, with 23 bases between them. Written as DNA, the CDR3 is TGTGCCATCAGTGAGCTCACGGGGGCCGGCAGGGGAAGCTCTGGGGCCAACGTCCTGACTTTC. Protein sequence: CAISELTGAGRGSSGANVLTF.

The sample holds a few counts of this clonotype. The CDR3 is CSVGSLTGAFTDTQYF. The DNA of the CDR3 is TGCAGCGTTGGCTCCCTCACAGGGGCCTTCACAGATACGCAGTATTTT. This chain joins TRBV29-1 and TRBJ2-3; 7 bases map to TRBD1. Germline V gene data show CDR1 as SQVTM and CDR2 as ANQGSEA. This CDR3 contains 16 residues. Germline trimming cut 4 bases from V and 2 bases from J; bases unmatched to any gene: 12.

This clonotype was recorded many times. The chain links TRBV5-1 to TRBJ2-1, with TRBD2 matching over 7 bases. CDR3 length: 19 amino acids. Germline assignment: CDR1 SGHRS and CDR2 YFSETQ. The V segment lost 1 base and the J segment 0 bases; nucleotides outside the gene matches: 13. CDR3 protein: CASSLTGGLGLSSYNEQFF. CDR3 sequence (DNA): TGCGCCAGCAGCTTGACGGGAGGCCTGGGGTTAAGCTCCTACAATGAGCAGTTCTTC.

This clonotype has just a few counts. J is TRBJ1-2 and V is TRBV6-5; D remains unclear. Germline V gene lookup returns CDR1 MNHEY and CDR2 SVGAGI. The ends were cut back, 4 bases at V and 4 bases at J, with 25 bases in the middle. This CDR3 contains 18 residues. In nucleotides, the CDR3 is TGTGCCAGCAGTTCGACTGCTACTCCCGCTGCCGCCGGCTATGGCTACACCTTC. It encodes CASSSTATPAAAGYGYTF.

V and J are TRBV6-5 and TRBJ2-2; 9 bases are shared with TRBD1. CDR1 is MNHEY and CDR2 is SVGAGI in the germline V gene. This CDR3 has 17 residues. V lost 4 bases to trimming and J lost 3 bases; unmatched junction nucleotides: 9. The CDR3: CASSWGTGYGDTGELFF. For the CDR3, the DNA is TGTGCCAGCAGTTGGGGGACAGGGTATGGGGACACCGGGGAGCTGTTTTTT.

This rearrangement joins TRBV7-3 to TRBJ1-1; no clear D. The CDR3 extends over 14 amino acids. The ends were cut back, 3 bases at V and 0 bases at J, with 8 bases in the middle. CDR1 and CDR2 (germline): SGHTA, FQGTGA. CDR3 nucleotide sequence: TGTGCCAGCAGCTTTTCCCTCATGAACACTGAAGCTTTCTTT. Its translation is CASSFSLMNTEAFF.

In this sample, this clonotype turned up many times. CDR3 coding DNA: TGTGCCACCAGCACGGGACCTTCCGGGGAAAAACTGTTTTTT. Translated: CATSTGPSGEKLFF. The chain joins TRBV15 to TRBJ1-4, with a possible D match to TRBD1 (5 bases). V lost 4 bases and J lost 8, with 14 bases in between. The CDR3 is 14 amino acids. Germline V gene sequence: CDR1 LNHNV, CDR2 YYDKDF (reference sequence).

The chain carries TRBV15 and TRBJ1-5; TRBD1 might be the D (5 bases). The CDR3 sequence is 14 residues long. V lost 0 bases, J lost 13 bases, and 16 bases lay in between. Germline V gene sequence: CDR1 LNHNV, CDR2 YYDKDF (reference sequence). CDR3 in amino acids: CATSRDRGESAQHF. The CDR3 region has the DNA TGTGCCACCAGCAGAGATCGGGGGGAATCAGCACAGCATTTT.

The chain couples TRBV24-1 to TRBJ1-2; D gene ambiguous. Trimming took off 0 bases at V and 6 bases at J, with 4 bases between the two ends. The germline CDR1 and CDR2 sequences are KGHDR and SFDVKD. This CDR3 contains 12 residues. The CDR3 here is CATSDLVNGYTF. The CDR3 DNA is TGTGCCACCAGTGATTTGGTTAATGGCTACACCTTC.

This clonotype was seen a handful of times. The V call is TRBV11-1, the J call TRBJ2-1, with 12 bases lining up with TRBD2. The CDR3 spans 15 residues. V shed 3 bases and J 6 bases; nucleotides not matched to a gene: 3. Germline CDR1 SGHAT, CDR2 FQDESV (reference sequence). The CDR3: CASSFLLAGGNEQFF. CDR3 bases: TGTGCCAGCAGCTTCTTACTAGCGGGAGGCAATGAGCAGTTCTTC.

This clonotype was observed a few times. V is TRBV4-1 and J is TRBJ2-1; 10 bases are shared with TRBD2. With 1 base clipped from V and 4 bases from J, the junction kept 7 bases outside the gene matches. The germline V gene encodes CDR1 MGHRA and CDR2 YSYEKL. The CDR3 is 17 amino acids. As DNA, the CDR3 is TGCGCCAGCAGCCAAGCTACTCTAGCGGGAGCATACAATGAGCAGTTCTTC. Translation gives CASSQATLAGAYNEQFF.

In this sample, this clonotype turned up many times. The chain recombines TRBV4-1 with TRBJ2-3, with 9 bases matching TRBD2. The V gene end was trimmed by 2 bases and the J gene end by 2 bases; junction bases not matched to a gene: 8. Germline V gives CDR1 MGHRA, CDR2 YSYEKL. The CDR3 has 17 residues. The CDR3, as DNA: TGCGCCAGCAGCCAAAGAGCGCTAGCGGGGACCACAGATACGCAGTATTTT. Translating gives CASSQRALAGTTDTQYF.

As concerns this clonotype: At one end, the junction sequence differs from germline, possibly due to a read error. The J gene is TRBJ2-1, the V gene TRBV5-1, with 10 bases that match TRBD2. Germline V lookup: CDR1 SGHRS, CDR2 YFSETQ. This CDR3 comprises 15 residues. The CDR3, as DNA: TGCGCCAGCAGCTTGGTCACTAGCGGGAACAATGAGCAGTCCTTC. Protein product: CASSLVTSGNNEQSF.

This clonotype appeared many times. The chain employs TRBV29-1 and TRBJ2-4; D is tentatively TRBD1 or TRBD2 (5 bases each). The ends were cut back, 0 bases at V and 7 bases at J, with 13 bases in the middle. This CDR3 is built from 14 residues. Germline V gene lookup returns CDR1 SQVTM and CDR2 ANQGSEA. The CDR3 DNA follows: TGCAGCGTTGAAGAAGGGGATAGGGAGAACATTCAGTACTTC. It yields the protein CSVEEGDRENIQYF. The full variable domain, its missing parts supplied by reference TRBV29-1 and TRBJ2-4, is SAVISQKPSRDICQRGTSLTIQCQVDSQVTMMFWYRQQPGQSLTLIATANQGSEATYESGFVIDKFPISRPNLTFSTLTVSNMSPEDSSIYLCSVEEGDRENIQYFGAGTRLSVL.

This clonotype was seen a handful of times. The chain uses TRBV20-1 and TRBJ2-5; TRBD2 might be the D (6 bases). The germline V gene encodes CDR1 DFQATT and CDR2 SNEGSKA (reference sequence). Trimming shortened V by 0 bases and J by 4 bases, and 9 bases separated the two germline ends. The CDR3 runs to 13 residues. The CDR3 sequence is CSARDRLVETQYF. The CDR3, as DNA: TGCAGTGCTAGAGATCGACTAGTAGAGACCCAGTACTTC.

This clonotype was observed at least ten times. The genes are TRBV12-3 or TRBV12-4 and TRBJ2-5; tentative D call: TRBD2 (6 bases). The V gene lost 2 bases and the J gene lost 2 bases, with 12 bases spanning the gap. The CDR3 has 15 amino acids. CDR3 nucleotides: TGTGCCAGCAGTTTAACTCTGGGACTGCAAGAGACCCAGTACTTC. It yields the protein CASSLTLGLQETQYF.

This clonotype was counted a few times. J is TRBJ2-3 and V is TRBV5-1, with 7 bases lining up with TRBD2. V lost 0 bases and J lost 6; bases outside the gene matches: 4. Germline V gives CDR1 SGHRS, CDR2 YFSETQ. The CDR3 spans 14 residues. CDR3 in DNA: TGCGCCAGCAGCTTGGGGCGGGAGCCCGATACGCAGTATTTT. Translation gives CASSLGREPDTQYF.

There are many counts of this clonotype. This chain links TRBV27 with TRBJ2-3, with no clear D. Germline V gene lookup returns CDR1 MNHEY and CDR2 SMNVEV (reference sequence). CDR3 length: 14 amino acids. Trimming removed 3 bases at V and 5 bases at J, with 12 bases between. The CDR3 region is CASSLFAELDTQYF. The CDR3 DNA reads as TGTGCCAGCAGTTTGTTTGCGGAGTTAGATACGCAGTATTTT.

The rearrangement links TRBV20-1 to TRBJ2-3; no firm D call. Trimming removed 1 base at V and 6 bases at J, with 8 bases between. CDR3 length: 12 residues. Germline CDR1 reads DFQATT; CDR2 reads SNEGSKA (reference sequence). This chain's CDR3 is CSARGWGDTQYF. For the CDR3, the DNA is TGCAGTGCTAGAGGATGGGGTGATACGCAGTATTTT.

The V call is TRBV5-6, the J call TRBJ2-7; D call uncertain. Germline loops: CDR1 SGHDT, CDR2 YYEEEE. V gave up 4 bases and J gave up 1 base, with 12 bases separating them. The CDR3 runs to 14 residues. The CDR3 DNA sequence: TGTGCCAGCAGCACGCGGCCGTTTTCCTACGAGCAGTACTTC. Amino acid sequence: CASSTRPFSYEQYF.

The chain is built from TRBV27 and TRBJ2-6; D is unclear. Trimming pared 6 bases from V and 4 bases from J, leaving 7 bases between. The CDR3 runs to 13 residues. Germline-derived CDR1 and CDR2 are MNHEY and SMNVEV (reference sequence). As DNA, the CDR3 is TGTGCCAGCAGGCGGACGGGGGCCAACGTCCTGACTTTC. Its protein product is CASRRTGANVLTF. Combining the CDR3 with reference TRBV27 and TRBJ2-6 gives the whole variable domain EAQVTQNPRYLITVTGKKLTVTCSQNMNHEYMSWYRQDPGLGLRQIYYSMNVEVTDKGDVPEGYKVSRKEKRNFPLILESPSPNQTSLYFCASRRTGANVLTFGAGSRLTVL.

This clonotype was observed at least ten times. The chain links TRBV20-1 to TRBJ2-2; D assignment may be TRBD1 or TRBD2 (5 bases each). CDR1 DFQATT and CDR2 SNEGSKA come from the germline V gene (reference sequence). V lost 6 bases and J 4 bases, leaving 12 bases between the germline ends. The CDR3 runs to 13 residues. CDR3 region: CSAKGPPTGELFF. DNA of the CDR3: TGCAGTGCCAAGGGACCACCCACCGGGGAGCTGTTTTTT.

This clonotype has only a few counts. The J gene is TRBJ2-2, the V gene TRBV12-3 or TRBV12-4, with D possibly called TRBD1 or TRBD2 (5 bases each). The CDR3 is 17 amino acids. Trimming shortened V by 6 bases and J by 7 bases, and 24 bases separated the two germline ends. The CDR3 region has the DNA TGTGCCAGCAGATACTTCCGGGACCCCGAGGCGGGCGGGGAGCTGTTTTTT. As protein: CASRYFRDPEAGGELFF.